A single sample is the source of the 23 T cell receptor beta chains below, sequenced in a study of OX40 agonist ivuxolimab in advanced cancers. The data were produced by immunoSEQ multiplex PCR, yet TCRdb's version contains in-frame clones alone and is incomplete. The sample holds more than 40,000 clones, around 77% seen once. Sequencing was performed on CD4+ or CD8+ T cells sorted from blood, taken in a trial of the OX40 agonist ivuxolimab. These receptor sequences come from an adult with an advanced solid tumor such as melanoma, head and neck, liver or kidney cancer.

The J gene is TRBJ2-2, the V gene TRBV14; D is unclear. The germline gives CDR1 SGHDN, CDR2 FVKESK. This CDR3 has 12 amino acids. The ends were cut back, 6 bases at V and 2 bases at J, with 4 bases in the middle. This CDR3 is CASRLNTGELFF. CDR3 DNA sequence: TGTGCCAGCAGACTAAACACCGGGGAGCTGTTTTTT. Using reference TRBV14 and TRBJ2-2 for the parts outside the CDR3, the full variable domain is EAGVTQFPSHSVIEKGQTVTLRCDPISGHDNLYWYRRVMGKEIKFLLHFVKESKQDESGMPNNRFLAERTGGTYSTLKVQPAELEDSGVYFCASRLNTGELFFGEGSRLTVL.

The chain combines TRBV2 with TRBJ2-2; 14 bases align to TRBD2. Germline V gives CDR1 SNHLY, CDR2 FYNNEI. This CDR3 region has 15 residues. The V segment lost 6 bases and the J segment 6 bases; nucleotides outside the gene matches: 3. CDR3 DNA: TGTGCCAGCAGGGGACTAGCGGGAGCCCCCGGGGAGCTGTTTTTT. It codes for CASRGLAGAPGELFF.

The chain joins TRBV5-5 to TRBJ2-2; the D is unclear. The CDR3 runs 16 residues. Trimming took off 1 base at V and 1 base at J, with 11 bases between the two ends. The germline V gene has CDR1 SGHKS and CDR2 YYEKEE (reference sequence). The CDR3 DNA is TGTGCCAGCAGCTTGTTTGGCGGAAGGAACACCGGGGAGCTGTTTTTT. It translates to CASSLFGGRNTGELFF.

The chain links TRBV12-5 to TRBJ2-3, with 12 bases matching TRBD2. Germline V CDR1 and CDR2: LGHNT, FRNRAP. This CDR3 is 16 amino acids long. V lost 7 bases, J lost 4 bases, and 9 bases stayed unmatched. CDR3 sequence (DNA): TGTGCTAGTGCTTCGGGACTAGCGGGTATGTCAGATACGCAGTATTTT. Translating gives CASASGLAGMSDTQYF.

The V and J genes are TRBV29-1 and TRBJ2-1, with TRBD2 matching 8 bases. The V segment lost 7 bases and the J segment 6 bases; nucleotides outside the gene matches: 14. CDR1 SQVTM and CDR2 ANQGSEA come from the germline V gene. This CDR3 comprises 15 residues. CDR3: CSAGGASVLGNEQFF. For the CDR3, the DNA is TGCAGCGCCGGGGGGGCTAGTGTTCTGGGCAATGAGCAGTTCTTC.

The DNA for the CDR3 is TGTGCCAGCTCACCTCGTCCGAGCTCTGGAAACACCATATATTTT. Encoded protein: CASSPRPSSGNTIYF. This chain joins TRBV18 and TRBJ1-3; D unclear. The CDR3 runs 15 residues. V shed 3 bases and J shed 0 bases, with 9 bases lying between them. Germline V gives CDR1 KGHSH, CDR2 LQKENI.

Written as DNA, the CDR3 is TGTGCCAGCAGCTTAGCACAGGGAAACACCATATATTTT. Translating it yields CASSLAQGNTIYF. The chain has TRBV7-6 and TRBJ1-3; D gene unclear. Trimming stripped 0 bases from V and 4 bases from J, with 4 bases between. The length of the CDR3 is 13 residues. Germline V gene lookup returns CDR1 SGHVS and CDR2 FNYEAQ. The whole variable domain, remainder taken from reference TRBV7-6 and TRBJ1-3, is GAGVSQSPRYKVTKRGQDVALRCDPISGHVSLYWYRQALGQGPEFLTYFNYEAQQDKSGLPNDRFSAERPEGSISTLTIQRTEQRDSAMYRCASSLAQGNTIYFGEGSWLTVV.

This clone is medium-sized. The CDR3 DNA sequence: TGTGCCAGCAGCCCTGGCCCCAGCGGCTACACCTTC. It encodes CASSPGPSGYTF. The V gene is TRBV7-3, the J gene TRBJ1-2; no clear D. The CDR3 spans 12 residues. Germline loops: CDR1 SGHTA, CDR2 FQGTGA. V lost 5 bases and J lost 8, with 12 bases in between.

This clone was detected only a few times. The J gene is TRBJ2-7, the V gene TRBV10-3; tentatively, D is TRBD1 (6 bases). V dropped 11 bases and J dropped 0 bases, with 14 bases sitting between them. Looked up from germline, CDR1 is ENHRY and CDR2 is SYGVKD. The CDR3 extends over 13 amino acids. The CDR3 loop is CAVLRGTSYEQYF. In DNA, the CDR3 is TGTGCCGTCCTCAGGGGTACCTCCTACGAGCAGTACTTC.

J is TRBJ1-5 and V is TRBV6-1; TRBD1 might be the D (6 bases). Germline-derived CDR1 and CDR2 are MNHNS and SASEGT. The CDR3 contains 15 residues. V was clipped by 2 bases and J by 6 bases, with 14 bases between them. The CDR3 DNA is TGTGCCAGCAGTGAATTTTGGGGGCGCGGTCAGCCCCAGCATTTT. Translated, it gives CASSEFWGRGQPQHF.

The rearrangement links TRBV28 to TRBJ2-2, with TRBD1 as a possible D gene (5 bases). The V end lost 6 bases, the J end lost 0 bases, and 14 bases lay between the germline ends. Germline CDR1 MDHEN, CDR2 SYDVKM. CDR3 length: 16 residues. The CDR3 reads CASSPPAGSNTGELFF. The CDR3 DNA sequence: TGTGCCAGCAGCCCCCCGGCAGGGTCGAACACCGGGGAGCTGTTTTTT.

The chain couples TRBV6-1 to TRBJ2-3; D is unresolved. V shed 2 bases and J shed 5 bases, with 8 bases lying between them. The CDR3 is 13 residues long. CDR1 is MNHNS, CDR2 SASEGT, per germline. CDR3 nucleotides: TGTGCCAGCAGTGAAATATCGAGAGATACGCAGTATTTT. Translated, it gives CASSEISRDTQYF.

A note on this clone: One end of the junction fails to match germline, which may point to a read error. The same CDR3 arises from other DNA sequences in this sample as well. V and J are TRBV4-1 and TRBJ2-3; the D gene is possibly TRBD2 (6 bases). Germline-derived CDR1 and CDR2 are MGHRA and YSYEKL. The CDR3 extends over 16 amino acids. The CDR3 region has the DNA TGCGCTAGCAGCCAAGAAGCCGGGAGCGTTAGAGATACGCAGTATTTT. Translation: CASSQEAGSVRDTQYF.

The chain links TRBV4-1 to TRBJ2-1; tentative D call: TRBD2 (6 bases). Germline CDR1 MGHRA, CDR2 YSYEKL. The CDR3 length is 17 residues. Trimming took off 0 bases at V and 9 bases at J, with 21 bases between the two ends. CDR3 amino acids: CASSQDPGGAQIGEQFF. CDR3 sequence (DNA): TGCGCCAGCAGCCAAGATCCCGGGGGTGCCCAAATTGGTGAGCAGTTCTTC.

The J gene is TRBJ1-1, the V gene TRBV7-8; unclear D gene. Trimming pared 1 base from V and 10 bases from J, leaving 10 bases between. Per the germline V gene, CDR1 is SGHVS and CDR2 is FQNEAQ. CDR3 length: 12 residues. The CDR3 DNA reads TGTGCCAGCAGCTTAGTTTCTTGGGGAGCTTTCTTT. Protein sequence: CASSLVSWGAFF.

This clone has a single count. V usage is TRBV6-7 and J usage is TRBJ1-5; maybe TRBD1 (5 bases). TRBV6-7 is designated an ORF whose function remains uncertain. With 10 bases removed from V and 4 bases from J, the gap between germline ends came to 17 bases. The CDR3 has 14 amino acids. This CDR3 is CATLVVRVNQPQHF. In DNA, the CDR3 is TGTGCCACCCTCGTGGTCAGGGTGAATCAGCCCCAGCATTTT.

The chain links TRBV6-5 to TRBJ2-6; D call uncertain. V shed 4 bases and J shed 0 bases, with 10 bases lying between them. The V gene's germline CDR1 is MNHEY and CDR2 SVGAGI. This CDR3 has 16 amino acids. CDR3 loop: CASSWRISSGANVLTF. Here the CDR3 DNA reads TGTGCCAGCAGTTGGCGGATAAGCTCTGGGGCCAACGTCCTGACTTTC.

V and J are TRBV27 and TRBJ1-1; 8 bases fit TRBD1. The CDR3 has 16 amino acids. From germline, CDR1 is MNHEY and CDR2 SMNVEV (reference sequence). V was pared by 0 bases and J by 5 bases, with 8 bases of the junction left unmatched. The CDR3 bases are TGTGCCAGCAGTTTATCGTCTCAGGGGGCATGGACTGAAGCTTTCTTT. Its protein is CASSLSSQGAWTEAFF.

The chain uses TRBV5-1 and TRBJ2-7, with a tentative D call TRBD1 (5 bases). With 0 bases removed from V and 6 bases from J, the gap between germline ends came to 19 bases. CDR3 length: 16 amino acids. CDR1 SGHRS and CDR2 YFSETQ come from the germline V gene. CDR3 coding DNA: TGCGCCAGCAGCTTGGATCTAGGGGTGGGGTTCGGCGAGCAGTACTTC. Translated: CASSLDLGVGFGEQYF.

By its share, this clone is medium-sized. The rearrangement links TRBV2 to TRBJ2-5; D is ambiguous. This CDR3 has 15 amino acids. Trimming left V 4 bases short and J 4 bases short, with 16 bases between. Per the germline V gene, CDR1 is SNHLY and CDR2 is FYNNEI. The CDR3 DNA follows: TGTGCCAGCAGTGCGCAGCTTGGTGGGGTAGAGACCCAGTACTTC. Its protein product is CASSAQLGGVETQYF.

The J gene is TRBJ2-1, the V gene TRBV9, with TRBD2 identical over 7 bases. The CDR3 is made up of 15 amino acids. V was pared by 0 bases and J by 4 bases, with 4 bases of the junction left unmatched. The germline V gene encodes CDR1 SGDLS and CDR2 YYNGEE. This CDR3 reads CASSVASGIYNEQFF. CDR3 coding DNA: TGTGCCAGCAGCGTAGCGAGCGGGATTTACAATGAGCAGTTCTTC.

A single count supports this clone. V and J are TRBV21-1 and TRBJ2-5; the table's D call TRBD2 went unverified against the DNA. TRBV21-1 is termed a pseudogene. The CDR3 has 16 amino acids. The CDR3 coding sequence is TGTGCCAGCAGCAAAGGTCCCGGGAGGGGCCCGGAGACCCAGTACTTC. Translating it yields CASSKGPGRGPETQYF.

The chain uses TRBV4-1 and TRBJ2-5, with D unresolved. Trimming left V 1 base short and J 0 bases short, with 9 bases between. The CDR3 length is 15 residues. The V gene's germline CDR1 is MGHRA and CDR2 YSYEKL. The CDR3 nucleotides are TGCGCCAGCAGCCAAGCATGGACGGACCAAGAGACCCAGTACTTC. Translation: CASSQAWTDQETQYF.